This TCR beta chain was sequenced in a study of blood T cell repertoires in COVID-19. Study-level information: Samples representing acute and convalescent COVID-19 were sourced from the United States, Italy and Spain.

Trimming took 4 bases from V and 4 from J; bases not matched to a gene: 6. Germline V gene lookup returns CDR1 LGHDT and CDR2 YNNKEL (reference sequence). This CDR3 is built from 15 residues. As processed by the authors: Estimation of nucleated cell counts relied on the amplification of reference gene primers. Generated by immunoSEQ multiplex PCR, the TCRdb table keeps only in-frame clones and is missing some. V, J and clone size derive from that table, while D and trimming were established from the DNA sequence. The sample has 85,000 to 110,000 clones, nearly 90% seen once. Sample: peripheral blood. V and J are TRBV3-1 (or the pseudogene TRBV3-2) and TRBJ2-3; 9 nucleotides line up with TRBD2. This TCR was recovered from a man over 45 in a cohort sampled during active COVID-19. CDR3 sequence reads: CASSLAGGPADTQYF. The CDR3 DNA follows: TGTGCCAGCAGCCTTGCGGGGGGGCCGGCAGATACGCAGTATTTT.